This is a list of T cell receptor beta chains from one sample in a study of shared clonotypes between healthy human individuals. The method was immunoSEQ multiplex PCR; TCRdb's version includes in-frame clones alone and lacks a portion of them. The sample has millions of clones, 90% to 95% seen once. The sample comprised naive CD4+ T cells from PBMCs. The receptors stem from a man younger than 35 in good health. Some clones in this sample may be carry-over from other donors' samples. CDR3s include the opening cysteine and the closing phenylalanine or tryptophan. A D gene is named only where the DNA matches it firmly. Not every row has a clone size; where given, it reads once, few, many or a size class.

v_gene,j_gene,abundance,d_gene,CDR3aa,CDR3nt
TRBV4-1,TRBJ1-2,-,-,CASSQPRQSIGYGYTF,TGCGCCAGCAGCCAACCCAGACAGTCTATTGGCTATGGCTACACCTTC
TRBV27,TRBJ1-1,few,-,CASSVRGNTEAFF,TGTGCCAGCAGTGTGAGGGGGAACACTGAAGCTTTCTTT
TRBV6-1,TRBJ2-2,once,TRBD1,CASSPGQGNTGELFF,TGTGCCAGCAGTCCGGGACAGGGGAACACCGGGGAGCTGTTTTTT
TRBV7-7,TRBJ2-2,-,-,CASSPAGARELFF,TGTGCCAGCAGCCCCGCCGGGGCCAGGGAGCTGTTTTTT
TRBV28,TRBJ1-1,-,-,CAIQGWPGTEAFF,TGTGCCATACAAGGCTGGCCGGGGACTGAAGCTTTCTTT
TRBV7-2,TRBJ2-7,-,TRBD1,CASSLDRTGDEQYF,TGTGCCAGCAGCTTAGATAGGACAGGGGACGAGCAGTACTTC
TRBV7-6,TRBJ2-1,-,TRBD2,CASSRTSGSNYNEQFF,TGTGCCAGCAGCCGGACTAGCGGGAGCAACTACAATGAGCAGTTCTTC
TRBV4-1,TRBJ2-7,-,TRBD1,CASSQFSTGVVYEQYF,TGCGCCAGCAGCCAATTTTCGACAGGGGTAGTATACGAGCAGTACTTC
TRBV2,TRBJ1-4,-,TRBD1,CASSDVLDRDGKLFF,TGTGCCAGCAGTGATGTCCTCGACAGGGACGGAAAACTGTTTTTT
TRBV6-5,TRBJ1-4,once,-,CASSYNREKLFF,TGTGCCAGCAGTTACAACCGTGAAAAACTGTTTTTT
TRBV7-2,TRBJ2-1,-,TRBD2,CASSLAGGGRIQFF,TGTGCCAGCAGCTTAGCGGGGGGCGGGAGGATCCAGTTCTTC